This T cell receptor (beta chain) was sequenced during a study of shared clonotypes between healthy human individuals. Trimming pared 0 bases from V and 1 base from J, leaving 4 bases between. CDR1 SGHVS and CDR2 FQNEAQ come from the germline V gene. The CDR3 is made up of 13 amino acids. Of note for this clone: A much bigger clone sits one base away, suggesting this may be a read error.

Profiling relied on immunoSEQ multiplex PCR, and the TCRdb table lists in-frame clones only, not all of them. This table has about 510,000 clones, 75% to 80% appearing once. The chain links TRBV7-8 to TRBJ2-7; no clear D. This sequence originates from a woman aged 40 to 50 in good health. Some clones in this sample may be carry-over from other donors' samples. Specimen: PBMCs. CDR3 sequence (DNA): TGTGCCAGCAGCTTAGCGGAATCCTACGAGCAGTACTTC. Protein product: CASSLAESYEQYF.